The present T cell receptor (beta chain) was sequenced within a study of T cells after yellow fever vaccination. The V segment lost 5 bases and the J segment 8 bases; nucleotides outside the gene matches: 7. Germline V lookup: CDR1 DFQATT, CDR2 SNEGSKA (reference sequence). The CDR3 consists of 13 residues. This clonotype was found many times. TCRdb re-analysed the 5' RACE reads in MiXCR, keeping a single row per CDR3 protein. The data contain around 110,000 distinct CDR3 sequences, approximately 8.4% of them singletons. The specimen comprised CD8+ T cells sorted from PBMCs, sampled 45 days after the yellow fever booster vaccination. The V call is TRBV20-1, the J call TRBJ2-3, with 10 bases identical to TRBD1. This TCR derives from a man aged 30 to 39 who received the YFV17D yellow fever vaccine. The CDR3 spells CSAQRTGGLTQYF. CDR3 bases: TGCAGTGCTCAGCGGACAGGGGGGCTTACGCAGTATTTT.